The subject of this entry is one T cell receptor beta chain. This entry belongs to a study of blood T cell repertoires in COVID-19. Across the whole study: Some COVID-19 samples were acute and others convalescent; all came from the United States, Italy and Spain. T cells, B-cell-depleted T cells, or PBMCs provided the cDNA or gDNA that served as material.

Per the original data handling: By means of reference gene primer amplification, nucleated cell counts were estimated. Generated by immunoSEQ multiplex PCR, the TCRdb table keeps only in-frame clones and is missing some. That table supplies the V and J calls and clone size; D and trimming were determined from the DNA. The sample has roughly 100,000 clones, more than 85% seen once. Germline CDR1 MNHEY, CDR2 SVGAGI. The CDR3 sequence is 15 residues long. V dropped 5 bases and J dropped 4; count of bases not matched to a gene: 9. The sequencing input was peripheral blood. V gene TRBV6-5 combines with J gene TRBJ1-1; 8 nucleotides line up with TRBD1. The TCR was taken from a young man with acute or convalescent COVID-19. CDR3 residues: CASSRTTGVITEAFF. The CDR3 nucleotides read TGTGCCAGCAGTCGGACGACAGGGGTGATCACTGAAGCTTTCTTT.